Listed below are T cell receptor beta chains from one sample, sequenced in a study of Graves' ophthalmopathy and Graves' hyperthyroidism. MiXCR, applied by TCRdb to the multiplex PCR reads, yields one record per CDR3 protein. The sample has over 450,000 distinct CDR3 sequences, about 15% seen once; the top ten hold roughly 9.8%. Sequenced input: blood. The receptors were sampled from a woman between 25 and 40 years old with Graves' ophthalmopathy. Each CDR3 is given with its conserved first and last residue. D genes are given only for firm matches. Rows may omit the clone size; those that give it use once, few, many or a size class.

CDR3aa: CASSSFIGGEQYF
CDR3nt: TGTGCCAGCAGCTCATTCATTGGAGGCGAGCAGTACTTC
j_gene: TRBJ2-7
d_gene: NA
abundance: many
v_gene: TRBV11-2

CDR3aa: CASSLELAEISYEQYF
CDR3nt: TGTGCCAGCAGCTTAGAACTAGCGGAGATCTCCTACGAGCAGTACTTC
j_gene: TRBJ2-7
d_gene: TRBD2
abundance: many
v_gene: TRBV11-1

CDR3aa: CAWSLTGTSGANVLTF
CDR3nt: TGTGCCTGGAGCTTGACAGGTACCTCTGGGGCCAACGTCCTGACTTTC
j_gene: TRBJ2-6
d_gene: NA
abundance: many
v_gene: TRBV30

CDR3aa: CASSANAGTESPLAKSIQYF
CDR3nt: TGTGCCAGCAGTGCTAACGCCGGGACAGAGTCCCCTTTAGCCAAAAGCATTCAGTACTTC
j_gene: TRBJ2-4
d_gene: TRBD1
abundance: few
v_gene: TRBV28

CDR3aa: CASASLWEANYGYTF
CDR3nt: TGTGCCAGCGCTTCTCTCTGGGAAGCTAACTATGGCTACACCTTC
j_gene: TRBJ1-2
d_gene: NA
abundance: many
v_gene: TRBV28

CDR3aa: CAWSNRNTGELFF
CDR3nt: TGTGCCTGGTCCAACAGGAACACCGGGGAGCTGTTTTTT
j_gene: TRBJ2-2
d_gene: NA
abundance: NA
v_gene: TRBV30

CDR3aa: CASSPPGTGGYEQYF
CDR3nt: TGTGCCAGCAGTCCACCAGGGACAGGGGGCTACGAGCAGTACTTC
j_gene: TRBJ2-7
d_gene: TRBD1
abundance: many
v_gene: TRBV28

CDR3aa: CASSEYQDPADGYTF
CDR3nt: TGTGCCAGCAGTGAATATCAGGACCCCGCGGATGGCTACACCTTC
j_gene: TRBJ1-2
d_gene: NA
abundance: many
v_gene: TRBV25-1

CDR3aa: CASRGQGGYEQYF
CDR3nt: TGTGCCAGCAGAGGACAGGGGGGCTACGAGCAGTACTTC
j_gene: TRBJ2-7
d_gene: TRBD1
abundance: NA
v_gene: TRBV28

CDR3aa: CASTLTGVGNQPQHF
CDR3nt: TGTGCCAGCACCCTGACAGGGGTTGGCAATCAGCCCCAGCATTTT
j_gene: TRBJ1-5
d_gene: TRBD1
abundance: few
v_gene: TRBV12-3/TRBV12-4

CDR3aa: CASSLSFGGGRANVLTF
CDR3nt: TGTGCCAGCAGCTTAAGTTTTGGGGGGGGTAGGGCCAACGTCCTGACTTTC
j_gene: TRBJ2-6
d_gene: TRBD2
abundance: many
v_gene: TRBV7-3

CDR3aa: CASSLGQGGAGTEAFF
CDR3nt: TGTGCCAGCAGTCTCGGCCAAGGGGGCGCAGGCACTGAAGCTTTCTTT
j_gene: TRBJ1-1
d_gene: TRBD1
abundance: many
v_gene: TRBV12-3/TRBV12-4

CDR3aa: CASSSYRDRGYEQYF
CDR3nt: TGTGCCAGCAGCTCCTACCGGGACAGGGGCTACGAGCAGTACTTC
j_gene: TRBJ2-7
d_gene: TRBD1
abundance: few
v_gene: TRBV11-2

CDR3aa: CASSRGTNSAETQYF
CDR3nt: TGTGCCAGCAGTCGGGGGACAAACTCGGCGGAGACCCAGTACTTC
j_gene: TRBJ2-5
d_gene: NA
abundance: NA
v_gene: TRBV12-3/TRBV12-4

CDR3aa: CASTVGGRVNTGELFF
CDR3nt: TGTGCCAGCACCGTCGGGGGGAGGGTGAACACCGGGGAGCTGTTTTTT
j_gene: TRBJ2-2
d_gene: TRBD2
abundance: NA
v_gene: TRBV9

CDR3aa: CASTKRRLQETQYF
CDR3nt: TGTGCCAGCACCAAGCGGAGACTCCAAGAGACCCAGTACTTC
j_gene: TRBJ2-5
d_gene: NA
abundance: NA
v_gene: TRBV7-8

CDR3aa: CASSGRGHGGELFF
CDR3nt: TGTGCCAGCAGTGGCAGGGGACATGGCGGGGAGCTGTTTTTT
j_gene: TRBJ2-2
d_gene: NA
abundance: NA
v_gene: TRBV2

CDR3aa: CASSLSPDSSYEQYF
CDR3nt: TGTGCCAGCAGTTTATCGCCGGACTCCTCCTACGAGCAGTACTTC
j_gene: TRBJ2-7
d_gene: NA
abundance: many
v_gene: TRBV27

CDR3aa: CASSGRHSNQPQHF
CDR3nt: TGTGCCAGCAGCGGACGGCATAGCAATCAGCCCCAGCATTTT
j_gene: TRBJ1-5
d_gene: NA
abundance: many
v_gene: TRBV9

CDR3aa: CASSQPQGAKDHGTEAFF
CDR3nt: TGTGCCAGCAGCCAGCCTCAGGGGGCGAAGGATCATGGCACTGAAGCTTTCTTT
j_gene: TRBJ1-1
d_gene: TRBD1
abundance: many
v_gene: TRBV7-4